Listed here are 11 T cell receptor beta chains from one sample, sequenced in a study of T cell changes during pregnancy in multiple sclerosis. Sequenced by immunoSEQ multiplex PCR; TCRdb stores in-frame clones only, minus some. The table records about 23,000 clones, around nine tenths of them present only once. The sample in question was CD4+ T cells from peripheral blood mononuclear cells, obtained in the first trimester of pregnancy. These receptors originate from a female donor in good health, enrolled as a control in a pregnancy study.

The chain couples TRBV5-4 to TRBJ1-6, with 8 bases lining up with TRBD1. The CDR3 is 15 residues long. The trim removed 5 bases at V and 7 bases at J, leaving 8 bases unmatched. Germline V gene lookup returns CDR1 SGHNT and CDR2 YYREEE (reference sequence). DNA for the CDR3: TGTGCCAGCAGTTCTCAGGGGGCCAAGAATTCACCCCTCCACTTT. It specifies CASSSQGAKNSPLHF.

V gene TRBV4-1 combines with J gene TRBJ2-1; TRBD2 aligns across 12 bases. The trim removed 0 bases at V and 10 bases at J, leaving 7 bases unmatched. Germline V CDR1 and CDR2: MGHRA, YSYEKL. The CDR3 covers 16 residues. In DNA form, the CDR3 reads TGCGCCAGCAGCCAAGAAGGGCTAGCGGGGGGGGGCGAGCAGTTCTTC. The encoded protein is CASSQEGLAGGGEQFF.

The chain couples TRBV4-1 to TRBJ1-2; TRBD1 matches 10 bases. Germline V CDR1 and CDR2: MGHRA, YSYEKL. The CDR3 totals 16 residues. Germline trimming cut 6 bases from V and 8 bases from J; bases unmatched to any gene: 15. DNA for the CDR3: TGCGCCAGCAGACATACCGGGACAGGGGATCCTCGGGGCTACACCTTC. It translates to CASRHTGTGDPRGYTF.

The rearrangement uses TRBV7-9 and TRBJ2-5, with 13 bases matching TRBD2. The CDR3 length is 14 residues. Looked up from germline, CDR1 is SEHNR and CDR2 is FQNEAQ (reference sequence). Germline trimming cut 2 bases from V and 13 bases from J; bases unmatched to any gene: 7. The chain's CDR3 is CASSLRLAGGPAYF. The CDR3 nucleotides read TGTGCCAGCAGCTTACGACTAGCGGGAGGTCCTGCGTACTTC.

J is TRBJ1-1 and V is TRBV7-9; 7 nucleotides line up with TRBD1. Germline V gene data show CDR1 as SEHNR and CDR2 as FQNEAQ (reference sequence). This CDR3 spans 13 amino acids. The ends lost 3 bases at V and 3 bases at J; junction bases unmatched: 1. CDR3 sequence reads: CASSFTGDTEAFF. In nucleotides, the CDR3 is TGTGCCAGCAGCTTTACAGGGGACACTGAAGCTTTCTTT. The variable domain in full, completed from reference TRBV7-9 and TRBJ1-1, reads DTGVSQNPRHKITKRGQNVTFRCDPISEHNRLYWYRQTLGQGPEFLTYFQNEAQLEKSRLLSDRFSAERPKGSFSTLEIQRTEQGDSAMYLCASSFTGDTEAFFGQGTRLTVV.

This chain uses TRBV5-6 with TRBJ2-1; 10 positions match TRBD2. V trimming: 2 bases; J trimming: 5 bases; junction bases outside the gene matches: 4. Germline V lookup: CDR1 SGHDT, CDR2 YYEEEE. The CDR3 totals 15 residues. CDR3 sequence reads: CASSFMLAGDNEQFF. The CDR3 DNA follows: TGTGCCAGCAGCTTTATGCTAGCGGGGGACAATGAGCAGTTCTTC.

The CDR3 bases are TGTGCCAGCAGCCCCGGGCCTAGCGGATACAATGAGCAGTTCTTC. Translating gives CASSPGPSGYNEQFF. This rearrangement joins TRBV7-9 to TRBJ2-1; 7 nucleotides match TRBD2. V shed 5 bases, J shed 4 bases, and the junction held 8 bases outside the gene matches. The CDR3 totals 15 residues. CDR1 is SEHNR, CDR2 FQNEAQ, per germline (reference sequence).

The rearrangement joins TRBV19 to TRBJ1-6, with TRBD1 matching 9 bases. The CDR3 runs 16 residues. CDR1 and CDR2 from the germline V gene are LNHDA and SQIVND (reference sequence). V lost 6 bases, J lost 5 bases, and 8 bases stayed unmatched. Here the CDR3 reads CASSIPGQGHNSPLHF. Here the CDR3 DNA reads TGTGCCAGTAGCATCCCGGGACAGGGTCATAATTCACCCCTCCACTTT.

The rearrangement joins TRBV9 to TRBJ2-5, with D possibly TRBD2 on 5 matching bases. Trimming pared 0 bases from V and 2 bases from J, leaving 11 bases between. This CDR3 contains 15 residues. Germline V CDR1 and CDR2: SGDLS, YYNGEE. The CDR3 DNA is TGTGCCAGCAGCGTAGAGGGTCGGGGACAAGAGACCCAGTACTTC. It yields the protein CASSVEGRGQETQYF.

The V gene is TRBV7-2, the J gene TRBJ2-5; perhaps TRBD2 as D (6 bases). Germline lookup yields CDR1 SGHTA and CDR2 FQGNSA. The CDR3 covers 17 residues. V shed 1 base and J shed 5 bases, with 20 bases lying between them. As DNA, the CDR3 is TGTGCCAGCAGCTTAGGTCGGGGACTCTCGGCGCGGGAGACCCAGTACTTC. Its translation: CASSLGRGLSARETQYF.

This clone was seen more than once but under ten times. The rearrangement links TRBV4-2 to TRBJ2-5; D possibly corresponds to TRBD1 (5 bases). V shed 0 bases and J shed 4 bases, with 15 bases lying between them. Germline CDR1 is LGHNA and CDR2 is YNFKEQ. The CDR3 contains 16 residues. The CDR3 spells CASSQERRTGRETQYF. The CDR3, as DNA: TGTGCCAGCAGCCAAGAAAGGAGAACAGGCCGAGAGACCCAGTACTTC.